A single sample gave rise to the 20 T cell receptor beta chains below, sequenced in a study of cytomegalovirus exposure and HLA in healthy donors. The PCR employed 60 Vbeta primers together with 13 Jbeta primers. Repertoires were generated with immunoSEQ multiplex PCR, while TCRdb's copy carries only in-frame clones and drops some. The sample consists of about 94,000 clones, 60% to 80% of them appearing once. Sequences were obtained from PBMCs. These receptors were collected from a woman between 35 and 50 years old in good health and CMV-seronegative.

V is TRBV30 and J is TRBJ1-4, with 10 bases aligning to TRBD1. The CDR3 runs to 14 residues. V was clipped by 6 bases and J by 7 bases; unmatched bases: 8. Germline loops: CDR1 GTSNPN, CDR2 SVGIG (reference sequence). Here the CDR3 reads CACSPGQGTEKLFF. The CDR3 DNA is TGTGCCTGTTCTCCGGGACAGGGGACTGAAAAACTGTTTTTT.

The genes are TRBV28 and TRBJ1-2, with D perhaps TRBD1 (5 bases). V shed 5 bases and J shed 8 bases, with 18 bases lying between them. CDR3 length: 14 residues. The germline CDR1 and CDR2 sequences are MDHEN and SYDVKM. The CDR3 coding sequence is TGTGCCAGCAGTCTCGGAGGGGAATCTCTCGGCTACACCTTC. Protein product: CASSLGGESLGYTF.

V usage is TRBV7-2 and J usage is TRBJ2-2, with TRBD2 identical over 10 bases. The germline V gene encodes CDR1 SGHTA and CDR2 FQGNSA. The CDR3 is 15 residues long. V was pared by 5 bases and J by 4 bases, with 4 bases of the junction left unmatched. CDR3 DNA: TGTGCCAGCAGCCCAAGACTAGCGGGCACCGGGGAGCTGTTTTTT. Translating it yields CASSPRLAGTGELFF.

V and J are TRBV30 and TRBJ1-5; unclear D gene. The CDR3 is 12 residues long. Germline V gene data show CDR1 as GTSNPN and CDR2 as SVGIG (reference sequence). The V and J ends lost 5 bases and 10 bases respectively, with 15 bases between them. The CDR3 sequence is CAWQRPAGPQHF. The CDR3 bases are TGTGCCTGGCAACGCCCGGCAGGACCCCAGCATTTT.

The chain carries TRBV25-1 and TRBJ2-7, with TRBD2 matching over 11 bases. The V gene end was trimmed by 3 bases and the J gene end by 2 bases; junction bases not matched to a gene: 9. CDR3 length: 17 residues. Germline CDR1 and CDR2: MGHDK and SYGVNS. The CDR3, as DNA: TGTGCCAGCAGTGACACTAGCGGGGGTCCGACCACCTACGAGCAGTACTTC. This codes for CASSDTSGGPTTYEQYF.

The rearrangement uses TRBV13 and TRBJ1-6; 7 nucleotides match TRBD1. Germline V lookup: CDR1 PRHDT, CDR2 FYEKMQ (reference sequence). The V gene end was trimmed by 6 bases and the J gene end by 7 bases; junction bases not matched to a gene: 12. The CDR3 is 16 residues long. The CDR3 sequence: CASSSGKGAGNSPLHF. DNA for the CDR3: TGTGCCAGCAGTTCCGGGAAGGGGGCTGGAAATTCACCCCTCCACTTT.

The J gene is TRBJ1-1, the V gene TRBV28; D is possibly TRBD1 (6 bases). In germline, CDR1 is MDHEN, CDR2 SYDVKM. The CDR3 covers 12 residues. V shed 6 bases and J shed 1 base, with 6 bases lying between them. In nucleotides, the CDR3 is TGTGCCAGCAGGACAGGGAACACTGAAGCTTTCTTT. Translated, it gives CASRTGNTEAFF.

The CDR3 reads CASSLLLGTPNSPLHF. Written as DNA, the CDR3 is TGTGCCAGCAGCTTGTTGCTCGGGACACCTAATTCACCCCTCCACTTT. The chain has TRBV5-6 and TRBJ1-6; weak D call: TRBD1 (6 bases). The V and J ends lost 1 base and 6 bases respectively, with 14 bases between them. The CDR3 length is 16 residues. Germline CDR1 SGHDT, CDR2 YYEEEE.

The rearrangement joins TRBV7-2 to TRBJ2-2, with 8 bases that match TRBD2. This CDR3 region has 15 residues. Per germline, CDR1 SGHTA and CDR2 FQGNSA. V shed 5 bases, J shed 4 bases, and the junction held 6 bases outside the gene matches. The CDR3 protein is CASSRRGGPTGELFF. The CDR3 DNA reads TGTGCCAGCAGCCGCCGCGGGGGGCCCACCGGGGAGCTGTTTTTT.

The rearrangement joins TRBV5-6 to TRBJ1-2; D is uncertain. Germline CDR1 and CDR2: SGHDT and YYEEEE. This CDR3 is 13 amino acids long. V gave up 0 bases and J gave up 4 bases, with 7 bases separating them. CDR3 amino acids: CASSLERSYGYTF. DNA for the CDR3: TGTGCCAGCAGCTTGGAGCGGTCCTATGGCTACACCTTC.

The V gene is TRBV7-9, the J gene TRBJ2-5; D remains unclear. The germline V gene encodes CDR1 SEHNR and CDR2 FQNEAQ (reference sequence). Trimming left V 5 bases short and J 4 bases short, with 5 bases between. The CDR3 is 11 amino acids. The CDR3 here is CASSRRETQYF. CDR3 sequence (DNA): TGTGCCAGCAGCCGCAGAGAGACCCAGTACTTC.

The chain carries TRBV27 and TRBJ2-3; 8 bases match TRBD1. Germline assignment: CDR1 MNHEY and CDR2 SMNVEV (reference sequence). The CDR3 runs to 15 residues. V shed 3 bases, J shed 0 bases, and the junction held 2 bases outside the gene matches. The CDR3 DNA reads TGTGCCAGCAGTTTGACAGGGGCTAGCACAGATACGCAGTATTTT. This sequence encodes CASSLTGASTDTQYF.

The chain joins TRBV19 to TRBJ1-5; 8 bases line up with TRBD1. Germline CDR1 reads LNHDA; CDR2 reads SQIVND (reference sequence). This CDR3 is built from 14 residues. J lost 5 bases, V lost 6 bases, and 6 bases had no gene match. CDR3 nucleotides: TGTGCCAGTAGGCTGACAGGGGTGGATCAGCCCCAGCATTTT. Amino acids: CASRLTGVDQPQHF.

The chain carries TRBV4-2 and TRBJ1-5; 11 bases align to TRBD1. CDR1 is LGHNA and CDR2 is YNFKEQ in the germline V gene. The CDR3 extends over 14 amino acids. Trimming at V came to 5 bases and at J to 7 bases, leaving 4 bases not matched to a gene. The CDR3 region is CASSGQGAKQPQHF. CDR3 DNA: TGTGCCAGCAGCGGACAGGGGGCAAAACAGCCCCAGCATTTT.

This clone was observed once. V gene TRBV30 combines with J gene TRBJ2-1; 7 positions match TRBD2. Germline CDR1 GTSNPN, CDR2 SVGIG (reference sequence). This CDR3 spans 14 amino acids. Losses at the gene ends were 2 bases for V and 5 bases for J; bases not matched to a gene: 6. CDR3 DNA: TGTGCCTGGAGTTCGACTAGCCTGGACAATGAGCAGTTCTTC. Translation: CAWSSTSLDNEQFF.

The J gene is TRBJ1-3, the V gene TRBV9; 9 bases fit TRBD1. Trimming removed 0 bases from V and 0 bases from J; junction bases left unmatched: 1. CDR3 size: 16 residues. Per the germline V gene, CDR1 is SGDLS and CDR2 is YYNGEE. CDR3 sequence reads: CASSVGTGDSGNTIYF. CDR3 in DNA: TGTGCCAGCAGCGTAGGGACAGGGGACTCTGGAAACACCATATATTTT. The full variable domain, completed using reference TRBV9 and TRBJ1-3, is DSGVTQTPKHLITATGQRVTLRCSPRSGDLSVYWYQQSLDQGLQFLIQYYNGEERAKGNILERFSAQQFPDLHSELNLSSLELGDSALYFCASSVGTGDSGNTIYFGEGSWLTVV.

J is TRBJ1-1 and V is TRBV2; 8 nucleotides line up with TRBD1. The V gene end was trimmed by 6 bases and the J gene end by 6 bases; junction bases not matched to a gene: 9. The CDR3 extends over 14 amino acids. Germline V gene lookup returns CDR1 SNHLY and CDR2 FYNNEI. CDR3 DNA: TGTGCCAGCAGCCCCGGACAGGGAAGGGCTGAAGCTTTCTTT. Encoded protein: CASSPGQGRAEAFF.

This chain connects TRBV2 to TRBJ1-6; possibly TRBD1 for D (5 bases). The CDR3 consists of 14 residues. V shed 3 bases and J shed 7 bases, with 10 bases lying between them. Per germline, CDR1 SNHLY and CDR2 FYNNEI. Written as DNA, the CDR3 is TGTGCCAGCAGTGATGTGGACAAGAATTCACCCCTCCACTTT. Its protein product is CASSDVDKNSPLHF.

This clone was observed a few times. This sequence joins TRBV6-4 and TRBJ1-5; 9 bases match TRBD1. CDR3 size: 14 residues. Germline V gene data show CDR1 as MRHNA and CDR2 as SNTAGT. With 6 bases clipped from V and 7 bases from J, the junction kept 7 bases outside the gene matches. CDR3 nucleotide sequence: TGTGCCAGCAGGCCCGGGACAGGGATCCAGCCCCAGCATTTT. Amino acids: CASRPGTGIQPQHF.

This chain links TRBV5-1 with TRBJ2-7; 9 positions agree with TRBD2. This CDR3 contains 15 residues. The V gene's germline CDR1 is SGHRS and CDR2 YFSETQ. The V gene end was trimmed by 0 bases and the J gene end by 3 bases; junction bases not matched to a gene: 4. As DNA, the CDR3 is TGCGCCAGCAGCTTGGATAGCGGGGGCCTCTACGAGCAGTACTTC. Translation: CASSLDSGGLYEQYF.